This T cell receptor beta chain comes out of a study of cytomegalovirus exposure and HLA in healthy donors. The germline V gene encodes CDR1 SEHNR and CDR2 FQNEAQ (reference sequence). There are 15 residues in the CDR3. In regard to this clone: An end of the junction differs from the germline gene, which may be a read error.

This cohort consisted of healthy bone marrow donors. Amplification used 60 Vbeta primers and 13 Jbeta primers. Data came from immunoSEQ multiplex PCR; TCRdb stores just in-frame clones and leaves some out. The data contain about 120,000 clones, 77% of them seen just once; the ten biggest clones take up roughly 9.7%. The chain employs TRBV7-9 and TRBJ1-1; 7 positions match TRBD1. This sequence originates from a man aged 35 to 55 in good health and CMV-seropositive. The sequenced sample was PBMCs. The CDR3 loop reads CSSSLAGGKNTEAFF. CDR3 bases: TGTTCCAGCAGCTTAGCAGGGGGAAAGAACACTGAAGCTTTCTTT. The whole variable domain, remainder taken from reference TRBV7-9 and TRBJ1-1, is DTGVSQNPRHKITKRGQNVTFRCDPISEHNRLYWYRQTLGQGPEFLTYFQNEAQLEKSRLLSDRFSAERPKGSFSTLEIQRTEQGDSAMYLCSSSLAGGKNTEAFFGQGTRLTVV.